The next 17 T cell receptor beta chains were all read from a single sample in a study of long-term antiretroviral therapy in people with HIV. They ran version v3.0 of the immunoSEQ assay at survey level. The assay was immunoSEQ multiplex PCR, and TCRdb's table has in-frame clones only and misses some. The data contain approximately 39,000 clones, around 75% of them singletons. The specimen comprised unsorted PBMCs, sampled 1.5 years after starting antiretroviral therapy. All receptors come from a man aged 18 to 30 with HIV.

The V and J genes are TRBV6-1 and TRBJ1-5; 9 bases line up with TRBD1. The ends lost 10 bases at V and 7 bases at J; junction bases unmatched: 8. This CDR3 has 13 residues. CDR1 and CDR2 (germline): MNHNS, SASEGT. The CDR3 DNA follows: TGTGCCACCGGCGATACAGGGGGCCAGCCCCAGCATTTT. This gives the protein CATGDTGGQPQHF.

The V and J genes are TRBV13 and TRBJ2-2, with 7 bases identical to TRBD1. This CDR3 spans 16 amino acids. Germline lookup yields CDR1 PRHDT and CDR2 FYEKMQ (reference sequence). V lost 1 base to trimming and J lost 4 bases; unmatched junction nucleotides: 6. CDR3 sequence (DNA): TGTGCCAGCAGCTTAGAAACTGACAGGGTCACCGGGGAGCTGTTTTTT. Translation: CASSLETDRVTGELFF. Combining the CDR3 with reference TRBV13 and TRBJ2-2 gives the whole variable domain AAGVIQSPRHLIKEKRETATLKCYPIPRHDTVYWYQQGPGQDPQFLISFYEKMQSDKGSIPDRFSAQQFSDYHSELNMSSLELGDSALYFCASSLETDRVTGELFFGEGSRLTVL.

V gene TRBV5-1 combines with J gene TRBJ1-5; 8 bases agree with TRBD1. Unmatched junction bases numbered 3, after V lost 0 bases and J lost 7 bases. Germline values: CDR1 SGHRS, CDR2 YFSETQ. This CDR3 is 14 amino acids long. The CDR3, as DNA: TGCGCCAGCAGCTTGGGGACAGGGAACCAGCCCCAGCATTTT. This translates into CASSLGTGNQPQHF.

The chain uses TRBV27 and TRBJ2-7, with D possibly TRBD2 on 5 matching bases. The CDR3 is 16 amino acids. Germline CDR1 and CDR2: MNHEY and SMNVEV (reference sequence). V was shortened by 2 bases and J by 3 bases, with 17 bases between the two germline ends. CDR3 DNA: TGTGCCAGCAGTTTAGTATCGGCTGTCGGGGTCTACGAGCAGTACTTC. Translated: CASSLVSAVGVYEQYF.

The V gene is TRBV28, the J gene TRBJ1-2; D is unresolved. This CDR3 spans 11 amino acids. The germline gives CDR1 MDHEN, CDR2 SYDVKM. Trimming removed 6 bases from V and 2 bases from J, with 4 bases in between. DNA for the CDR3: TGTGCCAGCAGCCTCAACTATGGCTACACCTTC. It specifies CASSLNYGYTF.

In its sample, this clone was seen a few times. The chain uses TRBV28 and TRBJ1-5, with a possible D match to TRBD1 (6 bases). Germline V gene data show CDR1 as MDHEN and CDR2 as SYDVKM. V was trimmed by 6 bases and J by 2 bases, leaving 14 bases between them. This CDR3 spans 15 amino acids. In nucleotides, the CDR3 is TGTGCCAGCAGGGAGCACAGGGTGGGCAATCAGCCCCAGCATTTT. As protein: CASREHRVGNQPQHF.

V is TRBV5-6 and J is TRBJ2-7; D possibly matches TRBD1 or TRBD2 (6 bases each). The germline CDR1 and CDR2 sequences are SGHDT and YYEEEE. V shed 0 bases and J shed 4 bases, with 17 bases lying between them. There are 16 residues in the CDR3. CDR3 bases: TGTGCCAGCAGCTTGGGGGGGGCAGGACTCTTTTACGAGCAGTACTTC. Amino acids: CASSLGGAGLFYEQYF. The full variable domain, completed using reference TRBV5-6 and TRBJ2-7, is DAGVTQSPTHLIKTRGQQVTLRCSPKSGHDTVSWYQQALGQGPQFIFQYYEEEERQRGNFPDRFSGHQFPNYSSELNVNALLLGDSALYLCASSLGGAGLFYEQYFGPGTRLTVT.

The chain employs TRBV29-1 and TRBJ1-3, with D possibly being TRBD1 (5 bases). Trimming took off 3 bases at V and 1 base at J, with 7 bases between the two ends. CDR1 and CDR2 (germline): SQVTM, ANQGSEA. CDR3 length: 13 amino acids. CDR3 nucleotide sequence: TGCAGCGTTGACCCAGGGTCTGGAAACACCATATATTTT. Translating gives CSVDPGSGNTIYF.

This clone was found once. This chain joins TRBV27 and TRBJ2-2; D may be TRBD2 (5 bases). Looked up from germline, CDR1 is MNHEY and CDR2 is SMNVEV (reference sequence). The CDR3 extends over 13 amino acids. V was clipped by 8 bases and J by 2 bases, with 9 bases between them. The CDR3 sequence is CASRGANTGELFF. CDR3 DNA sequence: TGTGCCAGCCGGGGTGCCAACACCGGGGAGCTGTTTTTT.

This clone was recorded once. The rearrangement uses TRBV9 and TRBJ2-3; 10 nucleotides match TRBD1. The germline V gene has CDR1 SGDLS and CDR2 YYNGEE. Trimming took 0 bases from V and 3 from J; bases not matched to a gene: 7. The CDR3 consists of 17 residues. The CDR3 DNA reads as TGTGCCAGCAGCGTAGAACCGACAGGGGGCCTTACAGATACGCAGTATTTT. Its translation: CASSVEPTGGLTDTQYF.

The chain carries TRBV7-9 and TRBJ1-2, with 7 bases matching TRBD1. CDR3 size: 13 residues. Germline V lookup: CDR1 SEHNR, CDR2 FQNEAQ (reference sequence). Trimming cost V 5 bases and J 6 bases; bases outside gene matches: 6. DNA of the CDR3: TGTGCCAGCAGCCTGGAACAGGGGAATGGCTACACCTTC. Residues: CASSLEQGNGYTF.

The CDR3 bases are TGCAGCGTTCACAGGGTGAACACTGAAGCTTTCTTT. Residues: CSVHRVNTEAFF. The chain has TRBV29-1 and TRBJ1-1; D possibly corresponds to TRBD1 (6 bases). From germline, CDR1 is SQVTM and CDR2 ANQGSEA. The CDR3 length is 12 residues. Trimming removed 5 bases from V and 0 bases from J, with 7 bases in between.

The chain has TRBV19 and TRBJ2-7; weak D call: TRBD2 (5 bases). This CDR3 has 14 amino acids. In germline, CDR1 is LNHDA, CDR2 SQIVND (reference sequence). V shed 3 bases and J shed 4 bases, with 13 bases lying between them. DNA for the CDR3: TGTGCCAGTAGTATTACCAGCGGAGAGTACGAGCAGTACTTC. Encoded protein: CASSITSGEYEQYF.

The genes are TRBV29-1 and TRBJ2-5; TRBD1 matches 7 bases. CDR3 length: 14 residues. Germline loops: CDR1 SQVTM, CDR2 ANQGSEA. Germline trimming cut 7 bases from V and 1 base from J; bases unmatched to any gene: 9. CDR3 sequence: CSADRVESQETQYF. The CDR3 bases are TGCAGCGCCGACAGGGTAGAGAGCCAAGAGACCCAGTACTTC.

This rearrangement joins TRBV11-2 to TRBJ2-5, with D perhaps matching TRBD1 (5 bases). CDR3 length: 14 residues. Germline V gene data show CDR1 as SGHAT and CDR2 as FQNNGV. V lost 2 bases and J 7 bases, leaving 14 bases between the germline ends. The CDR3 DNA sequence: TGTGCCAGCAGCTTACGGCAGGGTGTCGGGACCCAGTACTTC. As protein: CASSLRQGVGTQYF.

The rearrangement uses TRBV5-4 and TRBJ1-1; perhaps TRBD1 as D (5 bases). Deletions cut 3 bases from V and 4 bases from J, with 16 bases between. CDR1 is SGHNT and CDR2 is YYREEE in the germline V gene (reference sequence). CDR3 length: 15 residues. The CDR3 spells CASSSRGWAVTEAFF. Written as DNA, the CDR3 is TGTGCCAGCAGCTCTCGGGGGTGGGCGGTCACTGAAGCTTTCTTT.

The chain recombines TRBV27 with TRBJ1-3; D is unclear. CDR3 length: 14 amino acids. The germline V gene has CDR1 MNHEY and CDR2 SMNVEV (reference sequence). V dropped 2 bases and J dropped 3 bases, with 8 bases sitting between them. The CDR3 protein is CASSLGGFGNTIYF. DNA of the CDR3: TGTGCCAGCAGTTTAGGCGGTTTTGGAAACACCATATATTTT.